The T cell receptor beta chain described here comes from a study of blood T cell repertoires in COVID-19. Deletions cut 1 base from V and 4 bases from J, with 7 bases between. This CDR3 is built from 13 residues. The germline V gene encodes CDR1 SGHKS and CDR2 YYEKEE (reference sequence). Only in-frame clones appear in the TCRdb table, and some are missing; sequencing was by immunoSEQ multiplex PCR. The sample lists more than 110,000 clones; 80% to 85% were seen once. This receptor was identified in a woman aged 55-75 years with acute or convalescent COVID-19. Sequences were obtained from peripheral blood. J is TRBJ2-3 and V is TRBV5-5; D ambiguous. The CDR3 sequence is CASSLFGADTQYF. In nucleotides, the CDR3 is TGTGCCAGCAGCTTGTTCGGAGCAGATACGCAGTATTTT.